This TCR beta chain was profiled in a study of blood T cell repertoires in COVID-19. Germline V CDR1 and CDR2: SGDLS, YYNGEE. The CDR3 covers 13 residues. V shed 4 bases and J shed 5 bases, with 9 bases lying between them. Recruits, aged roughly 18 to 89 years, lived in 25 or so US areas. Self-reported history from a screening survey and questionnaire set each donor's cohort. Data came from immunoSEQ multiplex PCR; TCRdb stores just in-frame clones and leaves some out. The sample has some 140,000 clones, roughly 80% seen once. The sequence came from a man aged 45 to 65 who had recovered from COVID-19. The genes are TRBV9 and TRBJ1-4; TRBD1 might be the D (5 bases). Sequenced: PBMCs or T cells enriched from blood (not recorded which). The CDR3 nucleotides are TGTGCCAGCAGCTCAAGACAGAATGAAAAACTGTTTTTT. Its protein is CASSSRQNEKLFF. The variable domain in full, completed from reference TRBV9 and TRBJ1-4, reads DSGVTQTPKHLITATGQRVTLRCSPRSGDLSVYWYQQSLDQGLQFLIQYYNGEERAKGNILERFSAQQFPDLHSELNLSSLELGDSALYFCASSSRQNEKLFFGSGTQLSVL.